These 13 T cell receptor beta chains came from one sample sequenced in a study of T cell changes during pregnancy in multiple sclerosis. Profiled with immunoSEQ multiplex PCR; TCRdb holds only in-frame clones, not every one. The sample comprises approximately 130,000 clones, about 94% of which are singletons, and 6.2% rests with the top ten. The sample was peripheral blood, taken before pregnancy. These receptors were taken from a female donor with multiple sclerosis, enrolled in a pregnancy study.

This chain uses TRBV5-1 with TRBJ1-3; D gene ambiguous. This CDR3 is built from 16 residues. V was pared by 1 base and J by 0 bases, with 11 bases between. Per the germline V gene, CDR1 is SGHRS and CDR2 is YFSETQ. For the CDR3, the DNA is TGCGCCAGCAGCTTGCGGGGAACTTCCTCTGGAAACACCATATATTTT. Its translation: CASSLRGTSSGNTIYF.

This chain joins TRBV9 and TRBJ2-3; D is uncertain. The germline CDR1 and CDR2 sequences are SGDLS and YYNGEE. The CDR3 is 12 amino acids. Trimming shortened V by 6 bases and J by 1 base, and 6 bases separated the two germline ends. This chain's CDR3 is CASNQGTDTQYF. CDR3 nucleotide sequence: TGTGCCAGCAATCAGGGCACAGATACGCAGTATTTT.

The chain joins TRBV2 to TRBJ1-1, with D tentatively TRBD1 (6 bases). The CDR3 has 15 residues. V lost 5 bases and J lost 0, with 13 bases in between. Germline V gene lookup returns CDR1 SNHLY and CDR2 FYNNEI. CDR3 sequence reads: CASSMDSPMNTEAFF. DNA for the CDR3: TGTGCCAGCAGTATGGACAGCCCCATGAACACTGAAGCTTTCTTT.

With respect to this clone: Other DNA sequences in the same sample also yield this CDR3. The rearrangement joins TRBV5-1 to TRBJ2-2, with 14 bases that match TRBD2. Germline-derived CDR1 and CDR2 are SGHRS and YFSETQ. CDR3 size: 18 residues. V lost 0 bases and J lost 2; bases outside the gene matches: 3. CDR3 DNA sequence: TGCGCCAGCAGCTTGGGACTAGCGGGAGGGCCAAACACCGGGGAGCTGTTTTTT. Translated: CASSLGLAGGPNTGELFF.

This clone showed up just once. The chain employs TRBV5-1 and TRBJ2-5; 10 bases line up with TRBD2. V lost 4 bases and J lost 2; bases outside the gene matches: 23. CDR3 length: 21 amino acids. The germline CDR1 and CDR2 sequences are SGHRS and YFSETQ. The CDR3: CASSIEAGGVSFILEQETQYF. The CDR3 DNA is TGCGCCAGCAGCATAGAAGCGGGAGGGGTTTCATTCATACTAGAACAAGAGACCCAGTACTTC.

This clone came up once. The rearrangement uses TRBV7-2 and TRBJ2-7; TRBD1 is a possible D gene (5 bases). CDR1 is SGHTA and CDR2 is FQGNSA in the germline V gene. This CDR3 has 15 amino acids. V was shortened by 5 bases and J by 2 bases, with 16 bases between the two germline ends. In DNA form, the CDR3 reads TGTGCCAGCAGCCCTGGACAAGGAAGAGCCTACGAGCAGTACTTC. This codes for CASSPGQGRAYEQYF.

Here the CDR3 DNA reads TGTGCCAGCTCATCGGACAGGGGGGAGACCCAGTACTTC. It codes for CASSSDRGETQYF. This chain uses TRBV18 with TRBJ2-5, with TRBD1 matching 10 bases. This CDR3 is built from 13 residues. Unmatched junction bases numbered 2, after V lost 5 bases and J lost 5 bases. CDR1 and CDR2 from the germline V gene are KGHSH and LQKENI.

The chain links TRBV2 to TRBJ1-5, with D perhaps matching TRBD1 (5 bases). Trimming cost V 6 bases and J 9 bases, with 12 bases left between them. In germline, CDR1 is SNHLY, CDR2 FYNNEI. The CDR3 spans 12 residues. CDR3 bases: TGTGCCAGCAGGGATGACGGGGGGCCCCAGCATTTT. Translated, it gives CASRDDGGPQHF.

This clone has just a few counts. The V call is TRBV27, the J call TRBJ2-5; D is perhaps TRBD2 (6 bases). CDR3 size: 13 residues. CDR1 and CDR2 from the germline V gene are MNHEY and SMNVEV (reference sequence). Trimming pared 6 bases from V and 5 bases from J, leaving 13 bases between. CDR3 loop: CASRGGLAETQYF. The DNA of the CDR3 is TGTGCCAGCAGGGGGGGTCTGGCGGAGACCCAGTACTTC.

The chain is built from TRBV28 and TRBJ2-4; D might be TRBD2 (6 bases). The ends were cut back, 2 bases at V and 0 bases at J, with 14 bases in the middle. The CDR3 covers 17 residues. Germline V CDR1 and CDR2: MDHEN, SYDVKM. CDR3 protein: CASSLGAAGLAKNIQYF. CDR3 nucleotide sequence: TGTGCCAGCAGTTTAGGTGCGGCGGGATTAGCCAAAAACATTCAGTACTTC.

In this sample, this clone turned up once. The genes are TRBV5-1 and TRBJ2-5; tentative D call: TRBD2 (6 bases). Germline V gives CDR1 SGHRS, CDR2 YFSETQ. This CDR3 is built from 13 residues. The V gene lost 4 bases and the J gene lost 3 bases, with 10 bases spanning the gap. CDR3 nucleotides: TGCGCCAGCAGCACTAGGACTAAAGAGACCCAGTACTTC. This gives the protein CASSTRTKETQYF.

The chain links TRBV19 to TRBJ2-7, with D possibly being TRBD2 (6 bases). Germline assignment: CDR1 LNHDA and CDR2 SQIVND (reference sequence). V gave up 7 bases and J gave up 4 bases, with 20 bases separating them. This CDR3 is 15 amino acids long. CDR3 sequence reads: CASTPTAGNRYEQYF. DNA of the CDR3: TGTGCCAGTACCCCCACAGCGGGTAATCGGTACGAGCAGTACTTC.

This sequence joins TRBV14 and TRBJ1-6; D gene unclear. V shed 4 bases and J shed 1 base, with 8 bases lying between them. Germline loops: CDR1 SGHDN, CDR2 FVKESK. The length of the CDR3 is 15 residues. The CDR3 is CASSPGSSYNSPLHF. In DNA form, the CDR3 reads TGTGCCAGCAGCCCGGGGTCATCCTATAATTCACCCCTCCACTTT.